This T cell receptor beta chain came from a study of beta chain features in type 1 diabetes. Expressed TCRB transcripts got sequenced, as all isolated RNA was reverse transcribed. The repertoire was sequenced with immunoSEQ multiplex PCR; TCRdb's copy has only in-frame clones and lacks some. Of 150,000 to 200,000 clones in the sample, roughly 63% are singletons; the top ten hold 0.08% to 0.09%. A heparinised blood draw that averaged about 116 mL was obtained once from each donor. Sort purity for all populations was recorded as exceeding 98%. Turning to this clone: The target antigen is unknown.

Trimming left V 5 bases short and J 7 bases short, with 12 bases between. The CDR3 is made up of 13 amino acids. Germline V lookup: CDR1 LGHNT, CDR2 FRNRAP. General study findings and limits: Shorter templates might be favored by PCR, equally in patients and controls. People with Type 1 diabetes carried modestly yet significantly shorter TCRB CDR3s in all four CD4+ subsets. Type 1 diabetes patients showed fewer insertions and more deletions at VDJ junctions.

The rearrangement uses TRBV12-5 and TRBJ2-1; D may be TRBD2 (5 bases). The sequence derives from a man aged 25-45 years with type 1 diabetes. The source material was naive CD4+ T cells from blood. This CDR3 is CASGPGLLNEQFF. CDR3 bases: TGTGCTAGTGGTCCTGGACTGCTAAATGAGCAGTTCTTC.